The T cell receptor (beta chain) described here comes from a study of blood T cell repertoires in COVID-19. Turning to the study itself: Samples of COVID-19 (acute and convalescent) were obtained from the United States, Italy and Spain. PBMCs, B-cell-depleted T cells, or T cells provided the cDNA or gDNA that made up the material.

Original methodology: Estimation of nucleated cell counts relied on the amplification of reference gene primers. The method was immunoSEQ multiplex PCR; TCRdb's version includes in-frame clones alone and lacks a portion of them. D and trimming were read from the DNA, whereas the V and J calls and clone size are those reported in that table. The repertoire holds more than 95,000 clones, with 75% to 90% as singletons. Between the trimmed V and J ends, which lost 7 bases and 0 bases, there was a span of 21 bases. This CDR3 has 18 amino acids. Germline CDR1 SNHLY, CDR2 FYNNEI. The sequencing input was peripheral blood. The clonotype comes from a man aged 50 or older with acute or convalescent COVID-19. V is TRBV2 and J is TRBJ1-4, with D perhaps matching TRBD1 (6 bases). DNA of the CDR3: TGTGCCAGCATCCTCCGGGACATTCTTCCTGCAACTAATGAAAAACTGTTTTTT. Translating gives CASILRDILPATNEKLFF.